The 4 T cell receptor beta chains presented below share a single source sample, sequenced in a study of cytomegalovirus exposure and HLA in healthy donors. PCR employed 60 Vbeta and 13 Jbeta primers. Libraries were prepared by immunoSEQ multiplex PCR; TCRdb keeps only in-frame clonotypes and omits some of them. This sample has around 120,000 clones, with roughly four fifths found just once. Sequenced sample: PBMCs. The receptors stem from a woman between 40 and 50 years old in good health and CMV-seropositive.

The chain combines TRBV6-6 with TRBJ2-2; D ambiguous. This CDR3 contains 16 residues. The germline V gene has CDR1 MNHNY and CDR2 SVGAGI (reference sequence). Trimming took 0 bases from V and 2 from J, leaving 10 bases between them. The CDR3 here is CASSYSRLANTGELFF. CDR3 in DNA: TGTGCCAGCAGTTACTCGAGACTGGCAAACACCGGGGAGCTGTTTTTT.

The V gene is TRBV5-6, the J gene TRBJ1-2, with TRBD1 as a possible D gene (6 bases). Deletions cut 3 bases from V and 7 bases from J, with 19 bases between. CDR3 length: 15 amino acids. The germline gives CDR1 SGHDT, CDR2 YYEEEE. For the CDR3, the DNA is TGTGCCAGCAGCTCGAGGGGGATCGTAGGGCTTGGCTACACCTTC. Its protein product is CASSSRGIVGLGYTF.

Comments on this clone: The conserved phenylalanine or tryptophan normally closing the CDR3 is absent here, so this likely arose from a read error. The chain recombines TRBV5-1 with TRBJ1-1, with a possible D match to TRBD1 (5 bases). Germline V gene data show CDR1 as SGHRS and CDR2 as YFSETQ. The CDR3 sequence is 15 residues long. Trimming left V 3 bases short and J 2 bases short, with 14 bases between. The DNA for the CDR3 is TGCGCCAGCAGCTCCATTACAGGACGAAACACTGAAGCTTTCCTT. Translating gives CASSSITGRNTEAFL.

This clone has just a few counts. The V gene is TRBV6-1, the J gene TRBJ1-5; weak D call: TRBD1 (6 bases). The CDR3 runs 12 residues. Germline CDR1 and CDR2: MNHNS and SASEGT. V was trimmed by 7 bases and J by 7 bases, leaving 11 bases between them. The CDR3 nucleotides are TGTGCCAGCAATTACAGGGAACAGCCCCAGCATTTT. Its protein is CASNYREQPQHF.